The 18 T cell receptor beta chains reported below all come from one sample, sequenced in a study of T cell responses to AZD1222 COVID-19 vaccine. Measured with immunoSEQ multiplex PCR; TCRdb has only the in-frame clones, and not every one. The sample carries roughly 76,000 clones, more than 80% recorded once. Sample: peripheral blood, taken on day 0 of AZD1222 vaccination. The receptor source for this set is an adult in good health.

V and J are TRBV7-9 and TRBJ1-1, with D possibly being TRBD1 (6 bases). Germline V gene lookup returns CDR1 SEHNR and CDR2 FQNEAQ (reference sequence). V was trimmed by 5 bases and J by 8 bases, leaving 15 bases between them. This CDR3 comprises 13 residues. In DNA, the CDR3 is TGTGCCAGCAGCCTCCCGTGGGGACAAGAAGCTTTCTTT. Its protein product is CASSLPWGQEAFF.

The chain couples TRBV28 to TRBJ1-6; D uncertain. The CDR3 contains 15 residues. The V end was cut by 3 bases, the J end by 0 bases, with 6 bases between. Germline CDR1 and CDR2: MDHEN and SYDVKM. Here the CDR3 DNA reads TGTGCCAGCAGTTTTGGGGACTCCTATAATTCACCCCTCCACTTT. It is translated as CASSFGDSYNSPLHF.

V gene TRBV7-8 combines with J gene TRBJ2-7; D is perhaps TRBD2 (6 bases). The V gene lost 5 bases and the J gene lost 3 bases, with 11 bases spanning the gap. CDR1 is SGHVS and CDR2 is FQNEAQ in the germline V gene. The CDR3 covers 13 residues. CDR3 DNA: TGTGCCAGCAGCCCCGCGGGACTCTACGAGCAGTACTTC. Its translation: CASSPAGLYEQYF.

CDR3: CASSLRVDTDTQYF. CDR3 nucleotides: TGCGCCAGCAGCTTGCGGGTAGACACAGATACGCAGTATTTT. This sequence joins TRBV5-1 and TRBJ2-3; the D is unclear. V was trimmed by 1 base and J by 2 bases, leaving 8 bases between them. This CDR3 is 14 amino acids long. The germline gives CDR1 SGHRS, CDR2 YFSETQ.

CDR3 region: CASSGTGYGYTF. As DNA, the CDR3 is TGTGCCAGCAGTGGGACAGGATATGGCTACACCTTC. The genes are TRBV2 and TRBJ1-2; 7 bases agree with TRBD1. Germline-derived CDR1 and CDR2 are SNHLY and FYNNEI. CDR3 length equals 12 residues. V lost 4 bases and J lost 5; bases outside the gene matches: 1.

The rearrangement joins TRBV3-1 (or the pseudogene TRBV3-2) to TRBJ1-1; D is undetermined. V lost 1 base and J lost 11, with 14 bases in between. CDR3 length: 13 amino acids. Germline assignment: CDR1 LGHDT and CDR2 YNNKEL (reference sequence). The CDR3 here is CASSQGGLPVAFF. The CDR3 coding sequence is TGTGCCAGCAGCCAAGGGGGTCTCCCCGTCGCTTTCTTT.

V is TRBV6-5 and J is TRBJ2-2; D unresolved. The CDR3 has 15 residues. Per germline, CDR1 MNHEY and CDR2 SVGAGI. Trimming stripped 4 bases from V and 5 bases from J, with 14 bases between. CDR3 DNA: TGTGCCAGCAGTTCCCGGGCCAGAGGAACCGGGGAGCTGTTTTTT. This gives the protein CASSSRARGTGELFF.

This chain uses TRBV19 with TRBJ2-2, with D perhaps TRBD1 (6 bases). CDR3 size: 15 residues. In germline, CDR1 is LNHDA, CDR2 SQIVND (reference sequence). Trimming left V 9 bases short and J 4 bases short, with 18 bases between. CDR3 bases: TGTGCCAGCCACAGGGATGGTTCGGGCACCGGGGAGCTGTTTTTT. Its translation is CASHRDGSGTGELFF.

V is TRBV4-3 and J is TRBJ2-4; TRBD1 matches at 11 bases. The CDR3 is 16 residues long. CDR1 is LGHNA and CDR2 is YSLEER in the germline V gene. The V gene end was trimmed by 1 base and the J gene end by 1 base; junction bases not matched to a gene: 0. CDR3 amino acids: CASSQGTGGAKNIQYF. CDR3 DNA sequence: TGCGCCAGCAGCCAAGGGACAGGGGGCGCCAAAAACATTCAGTACTTC.

This clone was picked up a small number of times. The chain employs TRBV27 and TRBJ2-1; 7 bases fit TRBD2. Trimming removed 2 bases from V and 13 bases from J; junction bases left unmatched: 11. The germline V gene encodes CDR1 MNHEY and CDR2 SMNVEV (reference sequence). There are 14 residues in the CDR3. CDR3 amino acids: CASSLPGLGKPQFF. CDR3 sequence (DNA): TGTGCCAGCAGTTTACCCGGACTAGGCAAACCCCAGTTCTTC.

The chain combines TRBV7-9 with TRBJ2-2, with 7 bases aligning to TRBD1. V lost 1 base, J lost 2 bases, and 10 bases stayed unmatched. The CDR3 covers 18 residues. Germline lookup yields CDR1 SEHNR and CDR2 FQNEAQ (reference sequence). CDR3 coding DNA: TGTGCCAGCAGCTTAGAACAAGACACAGGGGCAAACACCGGGGAGCTGTTTTTT. Translated: CASSLEQDTGANTGELFF. Complete variable domain (other parts from reference TRBV7-9 and TRBJ2-2): DTGVSQNPRHKITKRGQNVTFRCDPISEHNRLYWYRQTLGQGPEFLTYFQNEAQLEKSRLLSDRFSAERPKGSFSTLEIQRTEQGDSAMYLCASSLEQDTGANTGELFFGEGSRLTVL.

This chain connects TRBV5-1 to TRBJ1-2; no definite D call. Germline CDR1 reads SGHRS; CDR2 reads YFSETQ. V shed 0 bases and J shed 5 bases, with 8 bases lying between them. The CDR3 has 13 residues. CDR3 residues: CASSLDTFYGYTF. CDR3 coding DNA: TGCGCCAGCAGCTTGGATACATTTTATGGCTACACCTTC.

The chain is built from TRBV6-6 and TRBJ2-7; 7 nucleotides match TRBD2. The CDR3 loop spans 13 amino acids. Germline V lookup: CDR1 MNHNY, CDR2 SVGAGI (reference sequence). V dropped 5 bases and J dropped 6; count of bases not matched to a gene: 7. In nucleotides, the CDR3 is TGTGCCAGCAGTGTTACTAGCGTGGGCGAGCAGTACTTC. Translation gives CASSVTSVGEQYF.

This clone was observed a single time. V is TRBV7-9 and J is TRBJ2-1; TRBD2 aligns across 10 bases. V trimming: 2 bases; J trimming: 9 bases; junction bases outside the gene matches: 4. The CDR3 has 14 amino acids. Germline-derived CDR1 and CDR2 are SEHNR and FQNEAQ (reference sequence). The CDR3 is CASSLSGRAGEQFF. The CDR3 region has the DNA TGTGCCAGCAGCTTAAGCGGGAGGGCAGGTGAGCAGTTCTTC.

The V call is TRBV5-4, the J call TRBJ2-5, with 10 bases fitting TRBD1. V trimming: 0 bases; J trimming: 5 bases; junction bases outside the gene matches: 7. The germline CDR1 and CDR2 sequences are SGHNT and YYREEE (reference sequence). The CDR3 runs to 16 residues. The CDR3 sequence is CASSLARDRGWETQYF. CDR3 sequence (DNA): TGTGCCAGCAGCTTGGCCCGGGACAGGGGCTGGGAGACCCAGTACTTC.

V and J are TRBV6-5 and TRBJ1-5; D remains ambiguous. V was pared by 5 bases and J by 4 bases, with 6 bases between. This CDR3 is built from 12 residues. CDR1 is MNHEY, CDR2 SVGAGI, per germline. The chain's CDR3 is CASSMWNQPQHF. CDR3 sequence (DNA): TGTGCCAGCAGTATGTGGAATCAGCCCCAGCATTTT.

The chain is built from TRBV5-5 and TRBJ1-5; D remains ambiguous. The germline V and J ends were trimmed by 2 bases and 0 bases, with 6 bases remaining between them. The CDR3 length is 14 residues. Germline CDR1 and CDR2: SGHKS and YYEKEE (reference sequence). In DNA, the CDR3 is TGTGCCAGCAGCTTTGCAGATAGCAATCAGCCCCAGCATTTT. This translates into CASSFADSNQPQHF.

The chain recombines TRBV10-1 with TRBJ1-2; TRBD1 might be the D (5 bases). Germline CDR1 WNHNN, CDR2 SYGVQD (reference sequence). V was clipped by 6 bases and J by 8 bases, with 13 bases between them. The CDR3 is made up of 12 amino acids. The CDR3 DNA reads as TGCGCCAGCAGGGATACAGGATCCGGCTACACCTTC. Its translation is CASRDTGSGYTF.